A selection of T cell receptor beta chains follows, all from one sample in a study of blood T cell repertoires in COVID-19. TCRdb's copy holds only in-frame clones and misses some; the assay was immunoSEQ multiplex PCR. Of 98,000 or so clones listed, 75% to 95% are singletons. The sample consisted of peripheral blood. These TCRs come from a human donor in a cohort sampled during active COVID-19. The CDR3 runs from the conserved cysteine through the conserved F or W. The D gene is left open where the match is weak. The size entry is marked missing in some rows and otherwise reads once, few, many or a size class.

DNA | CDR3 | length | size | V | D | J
TGTGCCAGCAGTCAGTATAGCGGGAGAGGCGAGCAGTACTTC | CASSQYSGRGEQYF | 14 | - | TRBV27 | TRBD2 | TRBJ2-7
TGTGCCAGCAGCGCGACAGGCTTAGTCACTGAAGCTTTCTTT | CASSATGLVTEAFF | 14 | - | TRBV9 | - | TRBJ1-1
TGTGCCATCAGCGAAACCCAACTAGCGGGAGACACCGGGGAGCTGTTTTTT | CAISETQLAGDTGELFF | 17 | - | TRBV10-3 | TRBD2 | TRBJ2-2
TGTGCCAGCAGCGGACCACTGGCGCGGGCCTTCTACGAGCAGTACTTC | CASSGPLARAFYEQYF | 16 | - | TRBV7-2 | - | TRBJ2-7
TGTGCCAGCAGCGAGACGCCGGGAGACCTATATGGCTACACCTTC | CASSETPGDLYGYTF | 15 | - | TRBV6-5 | - | TRBJ1-2
TGTGCCAGTTTTCCCCTAGCGGGGGTCAAGACCCAGTACTTC | CASFPLAGVKTQYF | 14 | once | TRBV28 | TRBD2 | TRBJ2-5
TGTGCCAGCAGCCGACGGGAGGGTGGAGCTTTCTTT | CASSRREGGAFF | 12 | - | TRBV12-3/TRBV12-4 | - | TRBJ1-1
TGTGCCAGCAGCACCACTAGCACTGAGCAGTTCTTC | CASSTTSTEQFF | 12 | - | TRBV3-1/TRBV3-2 | - | TRBJ2-1
TGCGCCAGCAGCCAAGGACTAGCGGGCCTATATAGCACAGATACGCAGTATTTT | CASSQGLAGLYSTDTQYF | 18 | - | TRBV4-3 | TRBD2 | TRBJ2-3
TGCGCCAGCAGCGAGGGACAACTGAACACTGAAGCTTTCTTT | CASSEGQLNTEAFF | 14 | - | TRBV5-1 | - | TRBJ1-1
TGTGCCAGTAGTATAGGCGGAGATCTGTATGGCTACACCTTC | CASSIGGDLYGYTF | 14 | - | TRBV19 | - | TRBJ1-2
TGTGCCAGCAGCGCTAGCGGGGGGGCTCCCGGGGAGCTGTTTTTT | CASSASGGAPGELFF | 15 | - | TRBV7-9 | TRBD2 | TRBJ2-2
TGTGCCATCAGTGAGTCGTCAGGGAAAGGGGAAAAACTGTTTTTT | CAISESSGKGEKLFF | 15 | - | TRBV10-3 | - | TRBJ1-4
TGTGCCAGCAGCCCCAGGGGACAGGGGGCACGGGACACTGAAGCTTTCTTT | CASSPRGQGARDTEAFF | 17 | - | TRBV7-6 | TRBD1 | TRBJ1-1
TGTGCCAGCAGTTCCCCACCGACAGGGAACACTGAAGCTTTCTTT | CASSSPPTGNTEAFF | 15 | - | TRBV6-2/TRBV6-3 | - | TRBJ1-1
TGTGCCAGACCACGGACAGATAAGAATGCAACTAATGAAAAACTGTTTTTT | CARPRTDKNATNEKLFF | 17 | - | TRBV3-1/TRBV3-2 | - | TRBJ1-4
TGTGCCAGCAGTGACTCGAAGCAGGGGCAAGGCTACACCTTC | CASSDSKQGQGYTF | 14 | once | TRBV6-4 | - | TRBJ1-2
TGTGCCAGTACCGTCTCTGGAGGGAGCTCCTACGAGCAGTACTTC | CASTVSGGSSYEQYF | 15 | - | TRBV19 | - | TRBJ2-7
TGTGCCAGCAGCTTCAGGCGGGGAAGGAATAAGAGTGGCTCCTACGAGCAGTACTTC | CASSFRRGRNKSGSYEQYF | 19 | - | TRBV7-3 | - | TRBJ2-7
TGTGCCAGCAGTCTCGGGACTAGCGGAGAGCAGTACTTC | CASSLGTSGEQYF | 13 | - | TRBV28 | TRBD2 | TRBJ2-7
TGTGCCAGCAGTTTAGAGGGGACAATTATACCGAACACTGAAGCTTTCTTT | CASSLEGTIIPNTEAFF | 17 | - | TRBV28 | - | TRBJ1-1
TGTGCCAGCAGTCTGGGGACAGGGGAGCGTCGCGAGCAGTACTTC | CASSLGTGERREQYF | 15 | - | TRBV28 | TRBD1 | TRBJ2-7
TGTGCCAGCAGCTCGGGACTCACGGAGATCAACGAGCAGTACTTC | CASSSGLTEINEQYF | 15 | - | TRBV9 | - | TRBJ2-7
TGTGCCAGCAGCTTAGTCGGCGGGGCCCAGCCCCAGCATTTT | CASSLVGGAQPQHF | 14 | - | TRBV7-8 | - | TRBJ1-5
TGCGCCAGCAGCCACCCAGGGACTAGCGGGAGTTCCTACGAGCAGTACTTC | CASSHPGTSGSSYEQYF | 17 | - | TRBV5-1 | TRBD2 | TRBJ2-7
TGTGCCAGCAGCCACGGGGAAGGCTCCTACGAGCAGTACTTC | CASSHGEGSYEQYF | 14 | - | TRBV9 | - | TRBJ2-7
TGCAGCGTTGAGGGACAGAACTCCTACGAGCAGTACTTC | CSVEGQNSYEQYF | 13 | once | TRBV29-1 | TRBD1 | TRBJ2-7
TGTGCCAGCAGTTTCTCACCTAGCTCCTACGAGCAGTACTTC | CASSFSPSSYEQYF | 14 | - | TRBV27 | - | TRBJ2-7
TGTGCCAGCAGCTTAGCGACAGATACGCAGTATTTT | CASSLATDTQYF | 12 | - | TRBV11-2 | - | TRBJ2-3
TGTGCCAGCAGTCGACAGGGGGCCGGTTCACCCCTCCACTTT | CASSRQGAGSPLHF | 14 | - | TRBV6-5 | TRBD1 | TRBJ1-6
TGTGCCAGCAGCGGGATGCTGTTAGGACTAGCTGACGAGCAGTACTTC | CASSGMLLGLADEQYF | 16 | - | TRBV5-6 | TRBD2 | TRBJ2-7
TGTGCCAGTAGGGACAGGGTCTACACAGATACGCAGTATTTT | CASRDRVYTDTQYF | 14 | - | TRBV19 | TRBD1 | TRBJ2-3
TGTGCCAGCACCCTAAACAGGGTAGCCCACGAGCAGTACTTC | CASTLNRVAHEQYF | 14 | - | TRBV7-2 | - | TRBJ2-7